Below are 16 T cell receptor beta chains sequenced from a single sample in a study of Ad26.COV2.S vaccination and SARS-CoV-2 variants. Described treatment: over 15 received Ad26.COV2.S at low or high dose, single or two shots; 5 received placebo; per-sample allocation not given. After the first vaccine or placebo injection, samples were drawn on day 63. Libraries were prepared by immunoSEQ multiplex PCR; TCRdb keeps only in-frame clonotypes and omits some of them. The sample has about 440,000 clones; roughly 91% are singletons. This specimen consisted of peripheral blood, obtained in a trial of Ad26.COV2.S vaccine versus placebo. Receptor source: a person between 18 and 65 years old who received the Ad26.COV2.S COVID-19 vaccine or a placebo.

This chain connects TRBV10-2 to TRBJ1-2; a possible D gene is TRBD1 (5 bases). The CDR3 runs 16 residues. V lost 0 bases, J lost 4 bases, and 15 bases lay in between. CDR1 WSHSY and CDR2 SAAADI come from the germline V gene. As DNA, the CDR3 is TGCGCCAGCAGTGAGTCCCAGGGCCCCGACCCCTATGGCTACACCTTC. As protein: CASSESQGPDPYGYTF.

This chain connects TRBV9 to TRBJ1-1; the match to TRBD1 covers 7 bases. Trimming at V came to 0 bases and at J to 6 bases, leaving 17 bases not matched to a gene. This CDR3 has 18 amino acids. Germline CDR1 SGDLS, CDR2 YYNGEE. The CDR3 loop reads CASSVGPSSQTGLAEAFF. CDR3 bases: TGTGCCAGCAGCGTAGGCCCCTCTAGCCAGACAGGGTTAGCTGAAGCTTTCTTT. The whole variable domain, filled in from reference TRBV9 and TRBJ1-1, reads DSGVTQTPKHLITATGQRVTLRCSPRSGDLSVYWYQQSLDQGLQFLIQYYNGEERAKGNILERFSAQQFPDLHSELNLSSLELGDSALYFCASSVGPSSQTGLAEAFFGQGTRLTVV.

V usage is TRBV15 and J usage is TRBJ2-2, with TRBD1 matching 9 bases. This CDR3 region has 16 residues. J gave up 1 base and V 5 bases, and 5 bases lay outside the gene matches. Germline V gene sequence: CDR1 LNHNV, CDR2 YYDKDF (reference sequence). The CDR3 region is CATSWGQGLNTGELFF. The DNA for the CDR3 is TGTGCCACCAGCTGGGGACAGGGACTGAACACCGGGGAGCTGTTTTTT.

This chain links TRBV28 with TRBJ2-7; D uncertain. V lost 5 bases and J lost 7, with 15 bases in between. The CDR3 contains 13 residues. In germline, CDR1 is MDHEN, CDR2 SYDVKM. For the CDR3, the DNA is TGTGCCAGCAGTCCCTGGACGGCTCGGGAGCAGTACTTC. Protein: CASSPWTAREQYF.

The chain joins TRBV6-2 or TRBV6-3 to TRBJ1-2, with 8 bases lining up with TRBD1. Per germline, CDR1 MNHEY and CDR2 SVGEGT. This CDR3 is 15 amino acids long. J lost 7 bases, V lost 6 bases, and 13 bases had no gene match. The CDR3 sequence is CASSSSIQGVGGYTF. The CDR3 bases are TGTGCCAGCAGCTCATCAATACAGGGGGTTGGTGGCTACACCTTC.

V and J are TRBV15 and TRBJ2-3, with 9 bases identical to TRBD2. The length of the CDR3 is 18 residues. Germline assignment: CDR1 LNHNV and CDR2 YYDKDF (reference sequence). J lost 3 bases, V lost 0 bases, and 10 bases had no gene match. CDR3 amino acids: CATSRDRGGRAGTDTQYF. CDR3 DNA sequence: TGTGCCACCAGCAGAGATCGGGGCGGGAGGGCCGGTACAGATACGCAGTATTTT. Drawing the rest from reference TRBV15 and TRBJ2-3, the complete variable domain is DAMVIQNPRYQVTQFGKPVTLSCSQTLNHNVMYWYQQKSSQAPKLLFHYYDKDFNNEADTPDNFQSRRPNTSFCFLDIRSPGLGDTAMYLCATSRDRGGRAGTDTQYFGPGTRLTVL.

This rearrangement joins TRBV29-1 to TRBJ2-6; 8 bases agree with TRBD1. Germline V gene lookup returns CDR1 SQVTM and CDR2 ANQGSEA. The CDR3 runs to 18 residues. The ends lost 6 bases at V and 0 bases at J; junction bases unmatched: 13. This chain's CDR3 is CSVGDRPKRSSGANVLTF. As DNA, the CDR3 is TGCAGCGTAGGGGACAGGCCAAAACGAAGCTCTGGGGCCAACGTCCTGACTTTC.

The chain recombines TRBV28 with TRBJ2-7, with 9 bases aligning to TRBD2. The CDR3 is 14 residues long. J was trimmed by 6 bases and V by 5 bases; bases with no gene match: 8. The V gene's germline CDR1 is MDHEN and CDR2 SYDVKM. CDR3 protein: CASSPGTAGGEQYF. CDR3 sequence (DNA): TGTGCCAGCAGTCCCGGGACAGCGGGGGGCGAGCAGTACTTC. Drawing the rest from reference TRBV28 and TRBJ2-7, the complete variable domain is DVKVTQSSRYLVKRTGEKVFLECVQDMDHENMFWYRQDPGLGLRLIYFSYDVKMKEKGDIPEGYSVSREKKERFSLILESASTNQTSMYLCASSPGTAGGEQYFGPGTRLTVT.

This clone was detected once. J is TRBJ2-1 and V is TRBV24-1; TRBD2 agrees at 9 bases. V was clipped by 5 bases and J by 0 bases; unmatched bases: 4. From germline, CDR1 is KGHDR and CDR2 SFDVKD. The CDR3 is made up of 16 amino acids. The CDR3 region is CATSGASGNSYNEQFF. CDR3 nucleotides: TGTGCCACCAGTGGGGCTAGCGGGAACTCCTACAATGAGCAGTTCTTC.

CDR3 DNA sequence: TGTGCCATCAGTGAGTCCTCCGCTTTGTACAATGAGCAGTTCTTC. It specifies CAISESSALYNEQFF. V is TRBV10-3 and J is TRBJ2-1; D is unclear. Germline CDR1 is ENHRY and CDR2 is SYGVKD. The CDR3 extends over 15 amino acids. The ends were cut back, 0 bases at V and 4 bases at J, with 10 bases in the middle.

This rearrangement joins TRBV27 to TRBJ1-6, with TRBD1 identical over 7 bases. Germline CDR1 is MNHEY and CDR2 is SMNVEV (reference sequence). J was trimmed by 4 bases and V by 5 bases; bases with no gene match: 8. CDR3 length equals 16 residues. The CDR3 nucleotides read TGTGCCAGCAGTACTACCGGGACAGCATATAATTCACCCCTCCACTTT. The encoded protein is CASSTTGTAYNSPLHF.

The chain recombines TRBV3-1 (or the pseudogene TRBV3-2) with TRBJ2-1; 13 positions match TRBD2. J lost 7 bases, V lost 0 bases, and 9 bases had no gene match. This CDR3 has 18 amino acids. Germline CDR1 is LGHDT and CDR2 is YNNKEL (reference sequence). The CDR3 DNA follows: TGTGCCAGCAGCCAAGATAGGGGGACTAGCGGGATTTTGAATGAGCAGTTCTTC. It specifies CASSQDRGTSGILNEQFF.

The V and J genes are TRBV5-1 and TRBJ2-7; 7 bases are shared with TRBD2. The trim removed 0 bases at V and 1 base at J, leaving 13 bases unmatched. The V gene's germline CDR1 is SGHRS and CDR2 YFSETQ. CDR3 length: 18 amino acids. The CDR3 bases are TGCGCCAGCAGCTTGGATACATCCCGCGGGGGAGCATCCTACGAGCAGTACTTC. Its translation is CASSLDTSRGGASYEQYF.

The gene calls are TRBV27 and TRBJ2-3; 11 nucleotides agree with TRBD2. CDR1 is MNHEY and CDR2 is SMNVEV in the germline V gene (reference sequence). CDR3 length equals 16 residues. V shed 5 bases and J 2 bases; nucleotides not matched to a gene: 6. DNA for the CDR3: TGTGCCAGCAGTCTCCGACTAGCGGGATACACAGATACGCAGTATTTT. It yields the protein CASSLRLAGYTDTQYF.

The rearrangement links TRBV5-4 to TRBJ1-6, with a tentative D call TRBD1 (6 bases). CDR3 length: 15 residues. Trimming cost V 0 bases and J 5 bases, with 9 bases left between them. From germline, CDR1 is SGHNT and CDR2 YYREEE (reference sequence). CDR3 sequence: CASSLGTDNNSPLHF. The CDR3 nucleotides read TGTGCCAGCAGCTTGGGGACAGACAATAATTCACCCCTCCACTTT.

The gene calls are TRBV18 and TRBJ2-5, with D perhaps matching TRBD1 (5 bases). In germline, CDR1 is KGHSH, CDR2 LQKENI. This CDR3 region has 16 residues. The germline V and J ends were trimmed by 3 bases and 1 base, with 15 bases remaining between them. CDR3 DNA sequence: TGTGCCAGCTCACCCCTAGGGGCGCCGGGCCAAGAGACCCAGTACTTC. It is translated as CASSPLGAPGQETQYF.